The source of this TCR beta chain is a study of response to subunit inactivated influenza vaccine. TCRdb ran MiXCR on the RT-PCR reads and lists one entry per CDR3 protein. The sample has about 190,000 distinct CDR3 sequences; around 15% are singletons. The V gene's germline CDR1 is LNHNV and CDR2 YYDKDF (reference sequence). J was trimmed by 7 bases and V by 0 bases; bases with no gene match: 10. This CDR3 region has 17 residues. Study results and limitations: The authors suggested that few new T cells are recruited per seasonal influenza vaccination.

This clonotype turned up a few times. Its antigen remains unknown. The receptor was isolated from a middle-aged man who received an inactivated influenza vaccine. The chain is built from TRBV15 and TRBJ2-2; 8 bases match TRBD2. The sample was CD8+ T cells sorted from PBMCs, taken roughly 5 days after vaccination. CDR3 DNA sequence: TGTGCCACCAGCAGAGATCTTTTCAGCGGGAGTGGCGGGGAGCTGTTTTTT. Its translation: CATSRDLFSGSGGELFF.